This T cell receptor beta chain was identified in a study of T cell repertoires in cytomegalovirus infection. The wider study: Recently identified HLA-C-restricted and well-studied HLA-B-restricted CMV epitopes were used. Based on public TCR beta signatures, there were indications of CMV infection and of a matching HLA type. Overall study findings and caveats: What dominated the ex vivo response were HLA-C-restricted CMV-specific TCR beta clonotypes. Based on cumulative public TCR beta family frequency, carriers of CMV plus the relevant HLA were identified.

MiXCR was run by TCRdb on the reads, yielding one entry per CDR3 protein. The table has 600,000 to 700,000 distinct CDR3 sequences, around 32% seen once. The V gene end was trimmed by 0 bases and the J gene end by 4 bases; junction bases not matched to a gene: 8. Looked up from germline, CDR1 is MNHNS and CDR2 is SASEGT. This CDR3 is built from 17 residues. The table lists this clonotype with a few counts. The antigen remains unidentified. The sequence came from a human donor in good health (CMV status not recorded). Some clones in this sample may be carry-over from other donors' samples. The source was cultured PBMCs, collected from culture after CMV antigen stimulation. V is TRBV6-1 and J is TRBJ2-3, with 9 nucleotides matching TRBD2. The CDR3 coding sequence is TGTGCCAGCAGTGAAGCGGGCGGGGGGGCATCGGCAGATACGCAGTATTTT. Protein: CASSEAGGGASADTQYF.